The 3 T cell receptor beta chains below were found in one sample sequenced in a study of blood T cell repertoires in COVID-19 (dated by TCRdb to 2020 to 2021). The library was made by the immunoSEQ multiplex PCR assay. The source is immuneACCESS, and TCRdb retained only in-frame sequences with V and J called. Part of the clones is not carried over; for the studies checked, unresolved V genes explain less than half of this, and the remainder is unexplained. The sample data list 100,000 to 150,000 clones, and 70% to 80% of these were observed just once. The ten largest clones take up about 39% of the sample. Sequences were obtained from peripheral blood. These receptors were obtained from a man aged 35 to 55 with active or convalescent COVID-19.

The gene calls are TRBV6-1 and TRBJ2-6; D gene unclear. The CDR3 has 15 amino acids. The V and J ends lost 2 bases and 0 bases respectively, with 5 bases between them. Germline V CDR1 and CDR2: MNHNS, SASEGT. CDR3 loop: CASSETYSGANVLTF. Written as DNA, the CDR3 is TGTGCCAGCAGTGAAACATACTCTGGGGCCAACGTCCTGACTTTC.

This rearrangement joins TRBV3-1 (or the pseudogene TRBV3-2) to TRBJ2-1, with a weak D call TRBD1 (6 bases). V lost 2 bases and J 1 base, leaving 12 bases between the germline ends. Per germline, CDR1 LGHDT and CDR2 YNNKEL (reference sequence). This CDR3 spans 16 amino acids. This CDR3 reads CASSQLGGASYNEQFF. The CDR3 region has the DNA TGTGCCAGCAGCCAATTAGGGGGAGCGTCCTACAATGAGCAGTTCTTC.

The CDR3 is CASGGAFDQPQHF. The CDR3 bases are TGTGCTAGTGGGGGGGCATTTGATCAGCCCCAGCATTTT. This chain joins TRBV12-5 and TRBJ1-5; tentative D call: TRBD1 (6 bases). The V end lost 6 bases, the J end lost 5 bases, and 11 bases lay between the germline ends. The CDR3 covers 13 residues. The germline gives CDR1 LGHNT, CDR2 FRNRAP.